What follows are 20 T cell receptor beta chains derived from one specimen sequenced in a study of shared clonotypes between healthy human individuals. TCRdb's table, derived via immunoSEQ multiplex PCR, lists solely in-frame clones and lacks some. The sample contains some 2.1 million clones, roughly 94% of which appear only once. Naive CD8 populations comprised CD45RO-negative cells positively selected for CCR7, excluding terminally differentiated effector memory CD45RA+ cells. Sequenced material: naive CD8+ T cells sorted from blood. The receptors originated from a man aged 18 to 29 in good health.

The CDR3 DNA sequence: TGTGCCAGCAGCGGGACAGTCTCTAACTATGGCTACACCTTC. Translating it yields CASSGTVSNYGYTF. V usage is TRBV9 and J usage is TRBJ1-2; D might be TRBD1 (6 bases). The V and J ends lost 3 bases and 0 bases respectively, with 9 bases between them. Germline CDR1 reads SGDLS; CDR2 reads YYNGEE. This CDR3 is built from 14 residues. The variable domain in full, completed from reference TRBV9 and TRBJ1-2, reads DSGVTQTPKHLITATGQRVTLRCSPRSGDLSVYWYQQSLDQGLQFLIQYYNGEERAKGNILERFSAQQFPDLHSELNLSSLELGDSALYFCASSGTVSNYGYTFGSGTRLTVV.

This clone showed up just once. J is TRBJ2-1 and V is TRBV6-1; 8 nucleotides match TRBD2. This CDR3 has 15 amino acids. The germline V gene has CDR1 MNHNS and CDR2 SASEGT. V dropped 8 bases and J dropped 7; count of bases not matched to a gene: 13. CDR3 amino acids: CASLEGLGSWNEQFF. The CDR3 nucleotides are TGTGCCAGCCTTGAGGGACTAGGCAGCTGGAATGAGCAGTTCTTC.

This chain connects TRBV19 to TRBJ1-4; D unclear. V was trimmed by 5 bases and J by 0 bases, leaving 7 bases between them. Germline CDR1 is LNHDA and CDR2 is SQIVND (reference sequence). This CDR3 has 14 residues. CDR3 in amino acids: CASSPDATNEKLFF. The CDR3 coding sequence is TGTGCCAGTAGTCCGGACGCAACTAATGAAAAACTGTTTTTT.

The rearrangement joins TRBV18 to TRBJ2-3, with 8 bases identical to TRBD1. Trimming removed 2 bases from V and 3 bases from J; junction bases left unmatched: 7. The CDR3 consists of 16 residues. CDR1 is KGHSH, CDR2 LQKENI, per germline. The CDR3 region is CASSPGTGYFTDTQYF. CDR3 in DNA: TGTGCCAGCTCACCAGGGACAGGATACTTTACAGATACGCAGTATTTT.

This rearrangement joins TRBV28 to TRBJ2-5, with TRBD2 as a possible D gene (6 bases). The CDR3 is 15 amino acids. The V gene's germline CDR1 is MDHEN and CDR2 SYDVKM. V was pared by 10 bases and J by 3 bases, with 21 bases between. The CDR3 sequence: CAIKEGHSLEETQYF. For the CDR3, the DNA is TGTGCCATTAAGGAGGGGCATTCCTTAGAAGAGACCCAGTACTTC.

The chain carries TRBV27 and TRBJ2-7; no firm D call. Trimming removed 7 bases at V and 3 bases at J, with 4 bases between. The CDR3 runs 10 residues. The V gene's germline CDR1 is MNHEY and CDR2 SMNVEV (reference sequence). The CDR3 nucleotides are TGTGCCAGCATTGGCTACGAGCAGTACTTC. Encoded protein: CASIGYEQYF.

Note on this clone: The sample carries other DNA sequences with the same CDR3. The CDR3 loop reads CASSLSPYNEQFF. The CDR3 nucleotides are TGTGCCAGCAGTTTATCCCCTTACAATGAGCAGTTCTTC. The chain joins TRBV27 to TRBJ2-1; D not resolved. The CDR3 loop spans 13 amino acids. Trimming shortened V by 0 bases and J by 4 bases, and 4 bases separated the two germline ends. Germline V gene lookup returns CDR1 MNHEY and CDR2 SMNVEV (reference sequence).

This chain connects TRBV29-1 to TRBJ2-7; 13 bases are shared with TRBD2. This CDR3 spans 16 amino acids. J lost 3 bases, V lost 0 bases, and 5 bases had no gene match. Germline CDR1 is SQVTM and CDR2 is ANQGSEA. The CDR3 region has the DNA TGCAGCGTTGAAGATATGACTAGCGGGGGGATCTACGAGCAGTACTTC. Translating it yields CSVEDMTSGGIYEQYF.

With regard to this clone: Distinct nucleotide sequences in the sample also encode this CDR3. This rearrangement joins TRBV5-1 to TRBJ2-7, with 7 bases identical to TRBD2. Trimming at V came to 2 bases and at J to 4 bases, leaving 6 bases not matched to a gene. Germline V gene data show CDR1 as SGHRS and CDR2 as YFSETQ. This CDR3 has 14 residues. The CDR3 region has the DNA TGCGCCAGCAGCTTAGTGGGAGGGCGGTACGAGCAGTACTTC. Translation: CASSLVGGRYEQYF.

The chain uses TRBV6-1 and TRBJ2-7, with D perhaps TRBD1 (5 bases). This CDR3 has 10 residues. V lost 8 bases and J 7 bases, leaving 9 bases between the germline ends. Germline V gene data show CDR1 as MNHNS and CDR2 as SASEGT. The CDR3 is CASLSGEQYF. DNA of the CDR3: TGTGCCAGCCTTTCAGGGGAGCAGTACTTC.

CDR3 DNA: TGTGCCAGCAGCTTGTGGGGAGAGAGTTCTGAAGCTTTCTTT. This encodes CASSLWGESSEAFF. This chain joins TRBV5-6 and TRBJ1-1, with unresolved D. This CDR3 contains 14 residues. V lost 1 base, J lost 6 bases, and 13 bases lay in between. CDR1 is SGHDT and CDR2 is YYEEEE in the germline V gene.

This chain links TRBV5-5 with TRBJ2-6, with TRBD1 identical over 7 bases. Germline V lookup: CDR1 SGHKS, CDR2 YYEKEE (reference sequence). Germline trimming cut 4 bases from V and 0 bases from J; bases unmatched to any gene: 13. The CDR3 totals 19 residues. This CDR3 reads CASSVLRGMLGSGANVLTF. The DNA of the CDR3 is TGTGCCAGCAGCGTTCTCAGGGGGATGCTGGGCTCTGGGGCCAACGTCCTGACTTTC.

V is TRBV27 and J is TRBJ1-2; D possibly corresponds to TRBD1 (6 bases). The V and J ends lost 3 bases and 5 bases respectively, with 10 bases between them. The CDR3 is 13 amino acids. CDR1 is MNHEY, CDR2 SMNVEV, per germline (reference sequence). The CDR3, as DNA: TGTGCCAGCAGTTTGGAGACAGGATATGGCTACACCTTC. It yields the protein CASSLETGYGYTF.

DNA for the CDR3: TGCGCCAGCAGCTTGTCAAGGGAGGGTAACACTGAAGCTTTCTTT. Amino acid sequence: CASSLSREGNTEAFF. This rearrangement joins TRBV5-1 to TRBJ1-1; D not resolved. CDR3 length equals 15 residues. V was cut by 1 base and J by 2 bases, with 12 bases left in between. In germline, CDR1 is SGHRS, CDR2 YFSETQ.

The chain is built from TRBV28 and TRBJ2-7; possibly TRBD1 for D (5 bases). CDR1 MDHEN and CDR2 SYDVKM come from the germline V gene. The V gene lost 2 bases and the J gene lost 3 bases, with 11 bases spanning the gap. CDR3 length: 14 residues. CDR3 nucleotide sequence: TGTGCCAGCAGTTTAGCAGGGTATGACTACGAGCAGTACTTC. This gives the protein CASSLAGYDYEQYF. The variable domain in full, with the rest retrieved from reference TRBV28 and TRBJ2-7, is DVKVTQSSRYLVKRTGEKVFLECVQDMDHENMFWYRQDPGLGLRLIYFSYDVKMKEKGDIPEGYSVSREKKERFSLILESASTNQTSMYLCASSLAGYDYEQYFGPGTRLTVT.

The chain couples TRBV11-3 to TRBJ1-2; D not resolved. The V gene's germline CDR1 is SGHNT and CDR2 YENEEA. CDR3 length: 13 residues. V was shortened by 3 bases and J by 4 bases, with 9 bases between the two germline ends. This chain's CDR3 is CASSLGYFYGYTF. Here the CDR3 DNA reads TGTGCCAGCAGCTTGGGATACTTCTATGGCTACACCTTC.

The J gene is TRBJ1-5, the V gene TRBV5-1; TRBD1 is a possible D gene (6 bases). The CDR3 has 14 amino acids. Germline V CDR1 and CDR2: SGHRS, YFSETQ. Trimming removed 3 bases at V and 5 bases at J, with 12 bases between. CDR3 sequence (DNA): TGCGCCAGCAGCTGGGACGGGGGCGATCAGCCCCAGCATTTT. It specifies CASSWDGGDQPQHF.

The DNA for the CDR3 is TGTGCCAGCGGACTGGATGAGGGGAATGAGCAGTTCTTC. Translated, it gives CASGLDEGNEQFF. The chain carries TRBV9 and TRBJ2-1; D possibly matches TRBD1 or TRBD2 (5 bases each). V was shortened by 7 bases and J by 7 bases, with 15 bases between the two germline ends. Looked up from germline, CDR1 is SGDLS and CDR2 is YYNGEE. CDR3 size: 13 residues.

The V gene is TRBV30, the J gene TRBJ2-2; maybe TRBD1 (6 bases). The CDR3 extends over 14 amino acids. V shed 0 bases and J shed 5 bases, with 10 bases lying between them. CDR1 is GTSNPN, CDR2 SVGIG, per germline (reference sequence). This CDR3 is CAWSVGTGTGELFF. As DNA, the CDR3 is TGTGCCTGGAGTGTAGGTACAGGGACCGGGGAGCTGTTTTTT.

In DNA form, the CDR3 reads TGCGCCAGCAGTGCAGGGGCTAGCGGGAGCTCCTACGAGCAGTACTTC. Translation: CASSAGASGSSYEQYF. This sequence joins TRBV10-1 and TRBJ2-7, with 10 bases lining up with TRBD2. Germline V gene lookup returns CDR1 WNHNN and CDR2 SYGVQD (reference sequence). J lost 0 bases, V lost 4 bases, and 6 bases had no gene match. This CDR3 comprises 16 residues.